Listed below are T cell receptor beta chains from one sample, sequenced in a study of OX40 agonist ivuxolimab in advanced cancers. TCRdb keeps only in-frame clones here, not all; method: immunoSEQ multiplex PCR. Among approximately 77,000 clones listed, about 92% were seen once. Material: CD4+ or CD8+ T cells sorted from blood, obtained in a trial of the OX40 agonist ivuxolimab. These receptors came from an adult with an advanced solid tumor such as melanoma, head and neck, liver or kidney cancer. Both conserved end residues are part of each CDR3. D genes are given only for firm matches. Size values are once, few and many counts, or a class for expanded clones, and some rows have none.

>TRBD2|TRBJ2-1|TRBV5-8|once
TGTGCCAGCAGCTCTGCCTCGACTAGCGGAGGTCACGATGAGCAGTTCTTC
CASSSASTSGGHDEQFF
>-|TRBJ2-7|TRBV7-9|-
TGTGCCAGCAGCTCCTGGACCCCTGAATCCTACGAGCAGTACTTC
CASSSWTPESYEQYF
>-|TRBJ2-7|TRBV5-8|-
TGTGCCAGAAGGCACAGAGGGTTCTACGAGCAGTACTTC
CARRHRGFYEQYF
>TRBD2|TRBJ2-7|TRBV11-1|-
TGTGCCAGCAGCCCCCGGACTAGCGGGAGCGCGAACGAGCAGTACTTC
CASSPRTSGSANEQYF
>-|TRBJ1-4|TRBV4-1|-
TGCGCCAGCAGCCAACCGGGAAGCCGAAAAGGGCTGTTTTTT
CASSQPGSRKGLFF
>TRBD1|TRBJ1-2|TRBV5-1|-
TGCGCCAGCAGCTTGTTACAGGGGGAAGTGGACGGCTACACCTTC
CASSLLQGEVDGYTF
>-|TRBJ2-7|TRBV12-2|-
TGTGCAAGTCGCTTAGCGTGGATAAAGCGGACTCGGGAGCAGTACTTC
CASRLAWIKRTREQYF
>-|TRBJ1-3|TRBV19|-
TGTGCCAGTAGTGCGCAAGACAGCTCTGGAAACACCATATATTTT
CASSAQDSSGNTIYF
>-|TRBJ1-5|TRBV7-2|-
TGTGCCAGCAGCCCCCAAGACAGGATCAATCAGCCCCAGCATTTT
CASSPQDRINQPQHF
>TRBD2|TRBJ2-3|TRBV5-1|-
TGCGCCAGCAGCTTTTCTCTAGCGGGGGACACAGATACGCAGTATTTT
CASSFSLAGDTDTQYF
>-|TRBJ2-2|TRBV9|-
TGTGCCAGCAGCGTAGCTACGAACACCGGGGAGCTGTTTTTT
CASSVATNTGELFF
>-|TRBJ2-2|TRBV6-4|few
TGTGCCAGCAGTACTACGACCGGGGGGGAGCTGTTTTTT
CASSTTTGGELFF
>-|TRBJ2-1|TRBV5-6|few
TGTGCCAGCAGCGATGGAGGGAGGACCTACAATGAGCAGTTCTTC
CASSDGGRTYNEQFF
>TRBD1|TRBJ2-7|TRBV2|-
TGTGCCAGCCCGAGGACGACAGGGGTCTCCTACGAGCAGTACTTC
CASPRTTGVSYEQYF
>-|TRBJ2-7|TRBV19|-
TGTGCCAGTAGCCGACCGAGATTTTACGAGCAGTACTTC
CASSRPRFYEQYF
>TRBD1|TRBJ1-5|TRBV7-8|-
TGTGCCAGCAGCCTGGACAGGGATCAGCCCCAGCATTTT
CASSLDRDQPQHF
>TRBD2|TRBJ2-1|TRBV6-4|-
TGTGCCAGCAGAGCTAGCGGGAACTCCTACAATGAGCAGTTCTTC
CASRASGNSYNEQFF
>-|TRBJ2-7|TRBV7-9|-
TGTGCCAGCAGCTTATGGGAGGCGCCTGGGCAGTACTTC
CASSLWEAPGQYF
>-|TRBJ2-3|TRBV4-2|once
TGTGCCAGCAGCCAAGTAAGCACAGATACGCAGTATTTT
CASSQVSTDTQYF
>-|TRBJ1-5|TRBV6-5|-
TGTGCCAGCAGCTTGCAGAGGGTAGGTCAGCCCCAGCATTTT
CASSLQRVGQPQHF
>-|TRBJ2-1|TRBV10-3|once
TGTGCCATCAGTGGTAGGGGAGGGGGTGAGCAGTTCTTC
CAISGRGGGEQFF